This entry is about one T cell receptor (beta chain). V shed 1 base and J shed 2 bases, with 8 bases lying between them. Germline V gene sequence: CDR1 LGHNA, CDR2 YNFKEQ. The CDR3 loop spans 14 amino acids. Use of 60 Vbeta and 13 Jbeta primers characterized the PCR. The assay was immunoSEQ multiplex PCR, and TCRdb's table has in-frame clones only and misses some. The sample carries around 180,000 clones, around 77% recorded once. This specimen comes from a study of cytomegalovirus exposure and HLA in healthy donors. The origin of this receptor is a man aged 60 to 75 in good health and CMV-seronegative. The sequencing input was PBMCs. This rearrangement joins TRBV4-2 to TRBJ1-2; D is uncertain. CDR3 in DNA: TGTGCCAGCAGCCAAGCGGGTCCCAACTATGGCTACACCTTC. Encoded protein: CASSQAGPNYGYTF.